This is a list of T cell receptor beta chains from one sample in a study of cytomegalovirus exposure and HLA in healthy donors. This table comes from immunoSEQ multiplex PCR, and its TCRdb copy is limited to in-frame clones, with some not included. Among roughly 200,000 clones listed, roughly 80% were seen once. Material for sequencing was PBMCs. These receptors came from a man younger than 45 in good health and CMV-seronegative. Both conserved end residues are part of each CDR3. D genes are given only for firm matches. The size field is filled for only some rows; it gives once, few, many or a size class.

clone_size,cdr3_length,v_call,d_call,j_call,cdr3_aa,cdr3_nt
NA,14,TRBV9,TRBD1,TRBJ1-2,CASSLPGQGRGYTF,TGTGCCAGCAGCTTGCCGGGACAGGGACGTGGCTACACCTTC
NA,14,TRBV7-6,NA,TRBJ2-7,CASSLEGTSYEQYF,TGTGCCAGCAGCTTAGAGGGGACTTCCTACGAGCAGTACTTC
NA,16,TRBV4-2,NA,TRBJ1-1,CASSQVITALNTEAFF,TGTGCCAGCAGCCAAGTAATAACAGCCTTGAACACTGAAGCTTTCTTT
few,17,TRBV19,NA,TRBJ1-2,CASSIAVTEWANYGYTF,TGTGCCAGTAGTATAGCCGTGACGGAGTGGGCTAACTATGGCTACACCTTC
NA,16,TRBV4-1,TRBD2,TRBJ2-1,CASSQGGLASFNEQFF,TGCGCCAGCAGCCAAGGAGGACTAGCGTCTTTCAATGAGCAGTTCTTC
NA,16,TRBV5-1,TRBD1,TRBJ2-4,CASSGGQMIAKNIQYF,TGCGCCAGCAGCGGGGGACAGATGATAGCCAAAAACATTCAGTACTTC
NA,14,TRBV7-9,NA,TRBJ2-5,CASSLLQGQETQYF,TGTGCCAGCAGCCTTTTACAGGGCCAAGAGACCCAGTACTTC
NA,13,TRBV5-1,NA,TRBJ2-2,CASSLASTGELFF,TGCGCCAGCAGCTTGGCCTCCACCGGGGAGCTGTTTTTT
NA,14,TRBV28,NA,TRBJ1-1,CASSPSPAGTEAFF,TGTGCCAGCAGTCCTTCCCCCGCGGGGACTGAAGCTTTCTTT
once,16,TRBV5-1,TRBD2,TRBJ2-3,CASSPGPRGGVDTQYF,TGCGCCAGCAGCCCTGGGCCGCGGGGGGGAGTGGATACGCAGTATTTT
few,15,TRBV5-6,NA,TRBJ2-3,CASSSGPRGTDTQYF,TGTGCCAGCAGCTCGGGCCCGAGGGGCACAGATACGCAGTATTTT
NA,18,TRBV28,NA,TRBJ2-7,CASSYPTAPQGVIYEQYF,TGTGCCAGCAGTTACCCTACGGCCCCACAGGGTGTAATCTACGAGCAGTACTTC
few,13,TRBV6-6,NA,TRBJ1-6,CASSYGGRSPLHF,TGTGCCAGCAGTTACGGAGGGCGGTCACCCCTCCACTTT
NA,14,TRBV6-5,TRBD2,TRBJ2-5,CASHKAGGQETQYF,TGTGCCTCTCATAAGGCGGGGGGGCAAGAGACCCAGTACTTC
NA,14,TRBV6-5,TRBD1,TRBJ1-1,CASRLGQGNTEAFF,TGTGCCAGCAGGCTGGGACAGGGTAACACTGAAGCTTTCTTT
NA,13,TRBV19,TRBD2,TRBJ2-1,CASSWGTSGGEFF,TGTGCCAGTAGTTGGGGAACTAGCGGGGGGGAGTTCTTC
once,12,TRBV19,NA,TRBJ1-5,CASTAGNQPQHF,TGTGCCAGTACAGCGGGCAATCAGCCCCAGCATTTT
NA,19,TRBV5-1,TRBD1,TRBJ2-3,CASSLEGQGAFQDTDTQYF,TGCGCCAGCAGCTTGGAGGGGCAGGGGGCATTTCAAGACACAGATACGCAGTATTTT
NA,14,TRBV7-2,TRBD1,TRBJ1-5,CASSGQGGNQPQHF,TGTGCCAGCAGTGGACAGGGAGGGAATCAGCCCCAGCATTTT
many,13,TRBV19,TRBD1,TRBJ1-1,CASQGQGVTEAFF,TGTGCCAGCCAGGGACAGGGGGTGACTGAAGCTTTCTTT
NA,17,TRBV27,TRBD1,TRBJ1-6,CASSFMVPGQGGSPLHF,TGTGCCAGCAGCTTTATGGTTCCGGGACAGGGTGGTTCACCCCTCCACTTT
NA,15,TRBV28,NA,TRBJ2-1,CASSFRGGSGNEQFF,TGTGCCAGCAGTTTTAGGGGGGGCTCTGGTAACGAGCAGTTCTTC
NA,14,TRBV27,NA,TRBJ1-5,CASSLSGVGQPQHF,TGTGCCAGCAGTTTATCAGGGGTGGGGCAGCCCCAGCATTTT
NA,19,TRBV4-1,TRBD1,TRBJ1-6,CASSQGQNRGGSYNSPLHF,TGCGCCAGCAGCCAGGGGCAAAACAGGGGCGGCTCCTATAATTCACCCCTCCACTTT
NA,15,TRBV5-1,TRBD1,TRBJ2-7,CASSAAGQGSYEQYF,TGCGCCAGCAGCGCGGCGGGACAGGGAAGCTACGAGCAGTACTTC
NA,17,TRBV18,NA,TRBJ1-2,CASSPPVNPATGYGYTF,TGTGCCAGCTCACCACCGGTAAACCCTGCGACGGGGTATGGCTACACCTTC
NA,13,TRBV27,NA,TRBJ2-7,CASSPTGYGEQYF,TGTGCCAGCAGTCCCACAGGGTACGGCGAGCAGTACTTC
NA,12,TRBV29-1,NA,TRBJ1-1,CSVVQGTFEAFF,TGCAGCGTTGTTCAGGGGACATTTGAAGCTTTCTTT
NA,15,TRBV4-1,TRBD2,TRBJ2-3,CASSQDLAGEDTQYF,TGCGCCAGCAGCCAAGATCTAGCGGGGGAAGATACGCAGTATTTT
NA,14,TRBV5-6,NA,TRBJ1-4,CASSLGQGNEKLFF,TGTGCCAGCAGCTTGGGGCAGGGAAATGAAAAACTGTTTTTT
NA,16,TRBV27,TRBD2,TRBJ2-1,CASSLVPAGGGNEQFF,TGTGCCAGCAGTTTGGTCCCCGCGGGGGGAGGCAATGAGCAGTTCTTC
NA,15,TRBV5-4,NA,TRBJ2-2,CASKGSGPNTGELFF,TGTGCCAGCAAGGGGTCAGGGCCGAACACCGGGGAGCTGTTTTTT
NA,14,TRBV10-3,NA,TRBJ2-7,CAISEDPGSYEQYF,TGTGCCATCAGTGAAGACCCGGGCTCCTACGAGCAGTACTTC
NA,12,TRBV5-4,NA,TRBJ1-5,CASSSPGQPQHF,TGTGCCAGCAGCTCCCCCGGTCAGCCCCAGCATTTT
NA,15,TRBV15,TRBD1,TRBJ1-1,CATSRHTDRGPEAFF,TGTGCCACCAGCAGACACACCGACAGGGGGCCTGAAGCTTTCTTT
NA,14,TRBV15,NA,TRBJ1-6,CATSRDFTNSPLHF,TGTGCCACCAGCAGAGACTTTACAAATTCACCCCTCCACTTT
NA,15,TRBV7-3,NA,TRBJ2-2,CASSLQGLNTGELFF,TGTGCCAGCAGCTTACAGGGATTGAACACCGGGGAGCTGTTTTTT
NA,14,TRBV4-2,TRBD1,TRBJ1-4,CASSIDRADEKLFF,TGTGCCAGCAGCATAGACAGGGCGGATGAAAAACTGTTTTTT
NA,17,TRBV2,TRBD1,TRBJ1-1,CASGGRTGGDMNTEAFF,TGTGCCAGCGGGGGGCGGACAGGGGGCGACATGAACACTGAAGCTTTCTTT
NA,14,TRBV19,NA,TRBJ1-1,CASERLDRSTEAFF,TGTGCCAGTGAGCGCCTAGACAGATCTACTGAAGCTTTCTTT
NA,16,TRBV5-6,TRBD2,TRBJ2-1,CASSNTGLLVSGEQFF,TGTGCCAGCAGCAACACGGGACTATTGGTATCAGGTGAGCAGTTCTTC
NA,17,TRBV9,TRBD1,TRBJ1-2,CASSVDMGQTSGYGYTF,TGTGCCAGCAGCGTAGACATGGGACAGACTTCGGGCTATGGCTACACCTTC
NA,14,TRBV7-2,NA,TRBJ1-1,CASSLNAENTEAFF,TGTGCCAGCAGCTTAAACGCAGAGAACACTGAAGCTTTCTTT
NA,16,TRBV7-3,TRBD2,TRBJ2-3,CASSLTLAGGQDTQYF,TGTGCCAGCAGCTTAACGCTAGCGGGGGGGCAAGATACGCAGTATTTT
NA,13,TRBV7-9,TRBD1,TRBJ2-7,CASNPTGGYEQYF,TGTGCCAGCAACCCGACAGGGGGCTACGAGCAGTACTTC
NA,16,TRBV5-6,TRBD1,TRBJ1-1,CASSIQGATRNTEAFF,TGTGCCAGCAGCATACAGGGGGCGACCAGGAACACTGAAGCTTTCTTT
NA,15,TRBV5-6,TRBD1,TRBJ2-2,CASSLQGLGTGELFF,TGTGCCAGCAGCTTACAGGGGCTAGGCACCGGGGAGCTGTTTTTT
NA,15,TRBV9,TRBD1,TRBJ1-5,CASSVGQGLNQPQHF,TGTGCCAGCAGCGTAGGACAGGGCCTTAATCAGCCCCAGCATTTT